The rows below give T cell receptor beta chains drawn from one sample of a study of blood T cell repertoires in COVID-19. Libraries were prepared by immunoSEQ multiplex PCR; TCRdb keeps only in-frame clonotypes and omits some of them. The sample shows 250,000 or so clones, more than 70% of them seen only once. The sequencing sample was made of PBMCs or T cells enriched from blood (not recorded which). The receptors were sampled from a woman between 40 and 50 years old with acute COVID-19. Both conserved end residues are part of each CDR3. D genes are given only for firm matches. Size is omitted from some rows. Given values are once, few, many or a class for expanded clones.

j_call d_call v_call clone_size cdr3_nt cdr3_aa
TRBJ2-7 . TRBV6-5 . TGTGCCAGCAGTTACCAGGGCAGGGAATACGAGCAGTACTTC CASSYQGREYEQYF
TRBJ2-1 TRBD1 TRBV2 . TGTGCCAGCAGTCAGGACAGGGTAAATGAGCAGTTCTTC CASSQDRVNEQFF
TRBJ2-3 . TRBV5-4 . TGTGCCAGCAGTCACGGGGGTTTCACAGATACGCAGTATTTT CASSHGGFTDTQYF
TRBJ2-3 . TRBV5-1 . TGCGCCAGCAGCTCGGGACTTCGTCCGAGCACAGATACGCAGTATTTT CASSSGLRPSTDTQYF
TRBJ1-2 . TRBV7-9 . TGTGCCAGCAGTCCGGCGGGCGGGCTGGATGGCTACACCTTC CASSPAGGLDGYTF
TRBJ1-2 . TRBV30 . TGTGCCTGGAGCCAGGGGTCTGGCTACACCTTC CAWSQGSGYTF
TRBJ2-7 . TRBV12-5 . TGTGCTAGTGGTTCCTCGGGACATCTTGACGAGCAGTACTTC CASGSSGHLDEQYF
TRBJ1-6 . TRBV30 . TGTGCCGGTTCAACGGGTTCCAATTCACCCCTCCACTTT CAGSTGSNSPLHF
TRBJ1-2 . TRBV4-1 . TGCGCCAGCAGCCAAGAACTCAGGGCCCGCTACACCTTC CASSQELRARYTF
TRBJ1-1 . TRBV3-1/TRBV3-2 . TGTGCCAGCAGCCTTCGCGAGGTTAACACTGAAGCTTTCTTT CASSLREVNTEAFF
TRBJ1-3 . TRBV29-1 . TGCAGCGTTGCATCCGGAAACACCATATATTTT CSVASGNTIYF
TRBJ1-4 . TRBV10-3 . TGTGCCATCAGGGACCTGACAGAGCCCTCAACTAATGAAAAACTGTTTTTT CAIRDLTEPSTNEKLFF
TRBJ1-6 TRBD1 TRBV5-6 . TGTGCCAGCAGCTTCCTCGGACAGGGAGGGTCACCCCTCCACTTT CASSFLGQGGSPLHF
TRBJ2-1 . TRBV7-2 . TGTGCCAGCAGCTTAAGAGCGCGAGGAGCCTACAATGAGCAGTTCTTC CASSLRARGAYNEQFF
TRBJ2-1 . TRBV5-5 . TGTGCCAGCAGCACTGGGACATCCTACAATGAGCAGTTCTTC CASSTGTSYNEQFF
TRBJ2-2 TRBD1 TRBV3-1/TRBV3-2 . TGTGCCAGCAGCCCGGAGACAGGGGCAAACACCGGGGAGCTGTTTTTT CASSPETGANTGELFF
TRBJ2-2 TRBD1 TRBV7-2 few TGTGCCAGCAGCTTAGCGAGACAGGGGACCGCCGGGGAGCTGTTTTTT CASSLARQGTAGELFF
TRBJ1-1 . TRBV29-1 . TGCAGCCACGCAGTCGTGTCGGGAAACACTGAAGCTTTCTTT CSHAVVSGNTEAFF
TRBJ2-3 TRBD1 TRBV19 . TGTGCCAGTAGTCTACAGGGGGCGCGGACAGATACGCAGTATTTT CASSLQGARTDTQYF
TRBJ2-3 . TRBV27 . TGTGCCAGCAGTTTAGCCGGAGATACGCAGTATTTT CASSLAGDTQYF
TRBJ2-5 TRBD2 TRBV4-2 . TGTGCCAGCAGCCCAGGACTAGACAGCGGGGGGCAAGAGACCCAGTACTTC CASSPGLDSGGQETQYF
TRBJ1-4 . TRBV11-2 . TGTGCCAGCAGCCAGTGGGACACCCCTAATGAAAAACTGTTTTTT CASSQWDTPNEKLFF
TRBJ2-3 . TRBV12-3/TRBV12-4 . TGTGCCAGCAGGGTACTAGATACGCAGTATTTT CASRVLDTQYF
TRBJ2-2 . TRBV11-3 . TGTGCCAGCAGCCTTCGCGTCACCACCGGGGAGCTGTTTTTT CASSLRVTTGELFF
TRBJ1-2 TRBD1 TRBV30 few TGTGCCTGGAGAATCAAGGGACAGGGGATTGGCTACACCTTC CAWRIKGQGIGYTF
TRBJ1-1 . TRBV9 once TGTGCCAGCAGCGCCCCCCGGACACCCGACACTGAAGCTTTCTTT CASSAPRTPDTEAFF
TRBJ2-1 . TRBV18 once TGTGCCAGCTCACCACCAGACCCCCAGGGGAATGAGCAGTTCTTC CASSPPDPQGNEQFF